What follows describes a single TCR beta chain. 5'RACE, which relied on constant-segment primers, yielded TCR alpha and TCR beta cDNA libraries carrying sample barcodes and UMIs. TCRdb used MiXCR to reprocess the 5' RACE reads, holding one entry per CDR3 protein. There are tens of thousands of distinct CDR3 sequences in the sample; over 13% occur only once, and about 43% lies in the top ten. Per the germline V gene, CDR1 is SEHNR and CDR2 is FQNEAQ (reference sequence). This CDR3 is 12 amino acids long. The V end lost 3 bases, the J end lost 6 bases, and 7 bases lay between the germline ends. The data originate from a study of T-cell memory formation after mild COVID-19. About the study: Most TCR clusters belonged to a single donor.

This receptor was obtained from a man between 18 and 29 years old who had mild COVID-19 (a few samples of this study predate the infection). Cell type and time point are not known. Input material: PBMCs or a T cell subset sorted from them (not recorded which). The chain joins TRBV7-9 to TRBJ2-3, with unresolved D. DNA for the CDR3: TGTGCCAGCAGCTTCCTAGAGGATACGCAGTATTTT. Its protein is CASSFLEDTQYF.